This TCR beta chain comes out of a study of T cells in Graves' hyperthyroidism and ophthalmopathy. Regarding this clonotype: Its antigen is still unknown.

Notes on the study in general: The authors' 13 V-J model separated ophthalmopathy from stable hyperthyroidism. Clonotypes that were expanded in thyroid above 0.001 mostly appeared in blood too.

The CDR3 has 15 amino acids. V dropped 1 base and J dropped 2; count of bases not matched to a gene: 2. CDR1 is LGHDT, CDR2 YNNKEL, per germline (reference sequence). RNA transcripts were the template for amplifying TCR beta CDR3 regions. The TCR CDR3 first-round RT-PCR relied on the HTBI primer set. TCRdb reprocessed the multiplex PCR reads via MiXCR and lists one record per CDR3 protein. The data hold about 530,000 distinct CDR3 sequences, with 17% observed a single time. Specimen: blood. This chain links TRBV3-1 with TRBJ1-3; 7 nucleotides agree with TRBD1. This clonotype was sampled from a woman under 30 with Graves' ophthalmopathy. The CDR3 loop is CASSQATGPGNTIYF. DNA for the CDR3: TGTGCCAGCAGCCAAGCGACAGGGCCTGGAAACACCATATATTTT.